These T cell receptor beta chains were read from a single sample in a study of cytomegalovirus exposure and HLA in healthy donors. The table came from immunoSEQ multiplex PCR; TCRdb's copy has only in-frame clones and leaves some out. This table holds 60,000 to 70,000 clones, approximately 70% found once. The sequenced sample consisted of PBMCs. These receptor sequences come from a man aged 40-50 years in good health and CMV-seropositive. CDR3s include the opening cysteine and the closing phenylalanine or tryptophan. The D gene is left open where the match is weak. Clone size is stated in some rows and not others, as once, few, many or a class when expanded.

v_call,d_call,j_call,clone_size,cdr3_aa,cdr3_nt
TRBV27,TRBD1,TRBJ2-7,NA,CASSLYGTGYEQYF,TGTGCCAGCAGTTTGTACGGGACAGGGTACGAGCAGTACTTC
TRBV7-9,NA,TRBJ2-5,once,CASSPRGMILLLAGETQYF,TGTGCCAGCAGCCCACGTGGTATGATTTTATTACTAGCCGGGGAGACCCAGTACTTC
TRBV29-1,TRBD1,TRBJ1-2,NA,CSVENPVGQGIYGYTF,TGCAGCGTTGAAAACCCCGTAGGACAGGGAATCTATGGCTACACCTTC
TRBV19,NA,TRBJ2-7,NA,CASRARLGAYEQYF,TGTGCCAGTAGGGCCAGGTTGGGAGCCTACGAGCAGTACTTC
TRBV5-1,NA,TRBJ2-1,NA,CASSFNYNEQFF,TGCGCCAGCAGCTTCAACTACAATGAGCAGTTCTTC
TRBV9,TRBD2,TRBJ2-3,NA,CASSLLAGQDTQYF,TGTGCCAGCAGCCTCCTAGCGGGACAAGATACGCAGTATTTT
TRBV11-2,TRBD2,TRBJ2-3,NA,CASSAGSTDTQYF,TGTGCCAGTTCAGCGGGAAGCACAGATACGCAGTATTTT
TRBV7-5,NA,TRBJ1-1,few,CARSPKAFF,TGTGCCAGAAGCCCCAAAGCTTTCTTT
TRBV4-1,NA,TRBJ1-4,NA,CASSLIRGFIGKLFF,TGCGCCAGCAGCCTAATTCGAGGGTTTATTGGAAAACTGTTTTTT
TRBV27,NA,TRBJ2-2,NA,CASSLWLANTGELFF,TGTGCCAGCAGTTTATGGCTAGCCAACACCGGGGAGCTGTTTTTT
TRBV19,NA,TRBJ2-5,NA,CASSILSSAGQEPQYF,TGTGCCAGTAGTATATTAAGTTCCGCAGGTCAAGAGCCCCAGTACTTC
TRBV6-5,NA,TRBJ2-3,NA,CASETRDTQYF,TGTGCCAGCGAGACAAGAGATACGCAGTATTTT
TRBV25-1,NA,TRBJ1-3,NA,CASSEGVLEGNTIYF,TGTGCCAGCAGTGAAGGGGTCTTGGAGGGGAACACCATATATTTT
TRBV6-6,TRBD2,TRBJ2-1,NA,CASSYSTSGRSEQFF,TGTGCCAGCAGTTACTCTACTAGCGGGAGAAGTGAGCAGTTCTTC
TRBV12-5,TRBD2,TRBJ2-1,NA,CASGPRTSGAYNEQFF,TGTGCTAGTGGACCCCGGACTAGCGGGGCCTACAATGAGCAGTTCTTC
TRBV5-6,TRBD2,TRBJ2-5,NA,CASSFVLAGAFPPETQYF,TGTGCCAGCAGCTTCGTACTAGCGGGAGCGTTCCCGCCGGAGACCCAGTACTTC
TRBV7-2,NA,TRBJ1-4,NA,CASSPRVGTNEKLFF,TGTGCCAGCAGCCCCCGGGTAGGAACTAATGAAAAACTGTTTTTT
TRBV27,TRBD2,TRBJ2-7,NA,CASSTSRRNSYEQYF,TGTGCCAGCTCGACTAGCCGGAGGAACTCCTACGAGCAGTACTTC
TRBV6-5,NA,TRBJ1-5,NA,CASSYSYSTSNQPQHF,TGTGCCAGCAGTTACTCCTATTCTACTAGCAATCAGCCCCAGCATTTT
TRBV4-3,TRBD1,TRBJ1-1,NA,CASSQDRIKKAFF,TGCGCCAGCAGCCAGGACAGGATCAAGAAAGCTTTCTTT
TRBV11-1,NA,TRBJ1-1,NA,CASSFGQQNTEAFF,TGTGCCAGCAGCTTTGGACAGCAGAACACTGAAGCTTTCTTT
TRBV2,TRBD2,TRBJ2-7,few,CASSAGLGPPYEQYF,TGTGCCAGCAGTGCCGGACTAGGCCCTCCCTACGAGCAGTACTTC
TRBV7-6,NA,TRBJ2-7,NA,CASSNRDDEQYF,TGTGCCAGCTCGAACAGGGATGACGAGCAGTACTTC
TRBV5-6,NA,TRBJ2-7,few,CASSLFKQKAAYEQYF,TGTGCCAGCAGTCTTTTCAAGCAGAAGGCGGCATACGAGCAGTACTTC
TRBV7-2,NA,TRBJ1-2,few,CASSSGGTDYGYTF,TGTGCCAGCAGCTCTGGAGGGACCGACTATGGCTACACCTTC
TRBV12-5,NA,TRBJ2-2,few,CASGLSRDSFTGELFF,TGTGCTAGTGGTTTGAGTCGGGACTCATTCACCGGGGAGCTGTTTTTT
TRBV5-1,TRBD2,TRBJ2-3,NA,CASTPGGLTDTQYF,TGCGCCAGCACCCCGGGGGGGCTTACAGATACGCAGTATTTT
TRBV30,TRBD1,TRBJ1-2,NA,CAWTFSPMGTDGYTF,TGTGCCTGGACTTTTAGCCCAATGGGGACAGATGGCTACACCTTC
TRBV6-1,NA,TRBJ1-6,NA,CASSPGNNSPLHF,TGTGCCAGCAGCCCGGGGAACAATTCACCCCTCCACTTT
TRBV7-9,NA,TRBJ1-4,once,CASSGGGKLFF,TGTGCCAGCAGCGGAGGAGGAAAACTGTTTTTT
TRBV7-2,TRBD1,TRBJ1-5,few,CASSTRTGRPQHF,TGTGCCAGCAGCACACGGACAGGGAGGCCCCAGCATTTT
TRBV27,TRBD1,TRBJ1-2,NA,CASSWRQGGGYTF,TGTGCCAGCAGTTGGAGACAGGGAGGTGGCTACACCTTC
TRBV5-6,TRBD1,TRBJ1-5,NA,CASSKWGQGTPDSNQPQHF,TGTGCCAGCAGCAAATGGGGACAGGGGACACCCGACTCGAATCAGCCCCAGCATTTT
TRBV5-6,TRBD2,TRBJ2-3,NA,CASSLVTSGGLSTDTQYF,TGTGCCAGCAGCTTAGTGACTAGCGGGGGCCTAAGCACAGATACGCAGTATTTT
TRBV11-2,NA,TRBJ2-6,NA,CASSRLPSSGANVLTF,TGTGCCAGCAGCCGACTTCCTTCGTCTGGGGCCAACGTCCTGACTTTC